The clone carrying this TCR beta chain has just a few counts. The antigen is not known. This CDR3 comprises 13 residues. CDR1 DFQATT and CDR2 SNEGSKA come from the germline V gene (reference sequence). V gave up 0 bases and J gave up 1 base, with 6 bases separating them. MiXCR, run by TCRdb on the reads, gives a single entry per CDR3 protein. The data show some 600,000 distinct CDR3 sequences, with less than 25% seen just once and approximately 8% held by the top ten. These data originate in a study of T cell repertoires in cytomegalovirus infection. About the study: Indications came from public TCR beta signatures; they pointed to CMV infection and to a matching HLA type. Study-wide points: Identification of carriers of CMV plus the relevant HLA was performed using cumulative public TCR beta family frequency. CMV-specific HLA-C-restricted TCR beta clonotypes dominated the ex vivo response.

The J gene is TRBJ1-2, the V gene TRBV20-1, with D unresolved. Sequenced input: CD8+ T cells from PBMCs. The TCR comes from a human donor in good health (CMV status not recorded). Some clones in this sample may be carry-over from other donors' samples. CDR3 nucleotide sequence: TGCAGTGCTAGAGATGTTCTTAACTATGGCTACACCTTC. It is translated as CSARDVLNYGYTF.